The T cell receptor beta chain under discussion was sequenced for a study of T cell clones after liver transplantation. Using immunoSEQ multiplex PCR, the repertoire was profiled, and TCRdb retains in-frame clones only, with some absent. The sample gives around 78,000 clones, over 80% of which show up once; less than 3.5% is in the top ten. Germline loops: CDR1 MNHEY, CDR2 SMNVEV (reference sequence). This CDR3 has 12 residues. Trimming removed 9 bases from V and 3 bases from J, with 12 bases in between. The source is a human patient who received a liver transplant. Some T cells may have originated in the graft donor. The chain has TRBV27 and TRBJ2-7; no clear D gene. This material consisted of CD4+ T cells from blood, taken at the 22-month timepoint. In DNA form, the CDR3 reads TGTGCCAGTGGGCTAACCCTCTACGAGCAGTACTTC. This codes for CASGLTLYEQYF.